This is a list of T cell receptor beta chains from one sample in a study of long-term antiretroviral therapy in people with HIV. Sequencing used immunoSEQ multiplex PCR; TCRdb keeps in-frame clones, though not all of them. The sample records approximately 13,000 clones, over 60% being singletons. This specimen was unsorted PBMCs, taken 0.5 years before starting antiretroviral therapy. These receptors were taken from a woman aged 35 to 49 with HIV. Each CDR3 is given with its conserved first and last residue. Fields, in order: D gene, clone size, J gene, V gene, CDR3 protein, CDR3 DNA. D genes are given only for firm matches. The listing skips clone size in some rows; elsewhere it reads once, few, many or a size class.

d_gene: TRBD1; abundance: NA; j_gene: TRBJ2-3; v_gene: TRBV7-9; CDR3aa: CASSLQGARDTQYF; CDR3nt: TGTGCCAGCAGCCTACAGGGGGCCCGAGATACGCAGTATTTT
d_gene: TRBD1; abundance: NA; j_gene: TRBJ1-1; v_gene: TRBV10-3; CDR3aa: CAISDDRGPSEAFF; CDR3nt: TGTGCCATCAGTGACGACAGGGGGCCAAGTGAAGCTTTCTTT
d_gene: NA; abundance: NA; j_gene: TRBJ1-2; v_gene: TRBV6-1; CDR3aa: CASSEGGTYGYTF; CDR3nt: TGTGCCAGCAGTGAAGGGGGAACCTATGGCTACACCTTC
d_gene: NA; abundance: NA; j_gene: TRBJ1-5; v_gene: TRBV29-1; CDR3aa: CSVGEVGQPQHF; CDR3nt: TGCAGCGTTGGGGAGGTTGGTCAGCCCCAGCATTTT
d_gene: TRBD2; abundance: NA; j_gene: TRBJ2-3; v_gene: TRBV6-4; CDR3aa: CASSDGLADTDTQYF; CDR3nt: TGTGCCAGCAGTGACGGGCTAGCGGACACAGATACGCAGTATTTT
d_gene: NA; abundance: NA; j_gene: TRBJ2-3; v_gene: TRBV5-6; CDR3aa: CASSLGTGTSTDTQYF; CDR3nt: TGTGCCAGCAGCCTGGGAACAGGGACTAGCACAGATACGCAGTATTTT
d_gene: NA; abundance: NA; j_gene: TRBJ1-5; v_gene: TRBV4-3; CDR3aa: CASSQVTSNQPQHF; CDR3nt: TGCGCCAGCAGCCAAGTAACAAGCAATCAGCCCCAGCATTTT
d_gene: NA; abundance: few; j_gene: TRBJ1-2; v_gene: TRBV5-1; CDR3aa: CASSFTSSLHYGYTF; CDR3nt: TGCGCCAGCAGCTTTACTTCTTCGCTCCACTATGGCTACACCTTC
d_gene: TRBD1; abundance: NA; j_gene: TRBJ2-1; v_gene: TRBV7-9; CDR3aa: CASSLNRDSANNEQFF; CDR3nt: TGTGCCAGCAGCTTAAACCGGGACAGTGCGAACAATGAGCAGTTCTTC
d_gene: TRBD1; abundance: NA; j_gene: TRBJ1-2; v_gene: TRBV5-1; CDR3aa: CASSAVQGNYGYTF; CDR3nt: TGCGCCAGCAGCGCGGTACAGGGGAACTATGGCTACACCTTC
d_gene: NA; abundance: NA; j_gene: TRBJ2-2; v_gene: TRBV14; CDR3aa: CASSRTVNTGELFF; CDR3nt: TGTGCCAGCAGCCGGACAGTAAACACCGGGGAGCTGTTTTTT
d_gene: NA; abundance: NA; j_gene: TRBJ2-1; v_gene: TRBV29-1; CDR3aa: CSVEWRGGVEQFF; CDR3nt: TGCAGCGTTGAATGGCGGGGTGGGGTTGAGCAGTTCTTC
d_gene: NA; abundance: once; j_gene: TRBJ1-5; v_gene: TRBV18; CDR3aa: CASSPGTAGNQPQHF; CDR3nt: TGTGCCAGCTCACCAGGGACGGCCGGCAATCAGCCCCAGCATTTT
d_gene: NA; abundance: NA; j_gene: TRBJ1-1; v_gene: TRBV30; CDR3aa: CAWTWGLGTEAFF; CDR3nt: TGTGCCTGGACATGGGGTTTGGGCACTGAAGCTTTCTTT
d_gene: NA; abundance: NA; j_gene: TRBJ2-7; v_gene: TRBV10-3; CDR3aa: CAIRASDSYEQYF; CDR3nt: TGTGCCATCAGGGCCTCTGACTCCTACGAGCAGTACTTC
d_gene: NA; abundance: NA; j_gene: TRBJ2-7; v_gene: TRBV27; CDR3aa: CASSLRPRGPYEQYF; CDR3nt: TGTGCCAGCAGTTTACGCCCCCGCGGTCCCTACGAGCAGTACTTC
d_gene: NA; abundance: NA; j_gene: TRBJ1-2; v_gene: TRBV7-8; CDR3aa: CASSSPDPSRGNTF; CDR3nt: TGTGCCAGCAGCTCCCCCGACCCGTCAAGGGGCAACACCTTC
d_gene: NA; abundance: NA; j_gene: TRBJ1-3; v_gene: TRBV7-9; CDR3aa: CASSLRPGSRSGNTIYF; CDR3nt: TGTGCCAGCAGCTTGCGGCCAGGGTCCCGCTCTGGAAACACCATATATTTT
d_gene: NA; abundance: NA; j_gene: TRBJ1-1; v_gene: TRBV29-1; CDR3aa: CSVDVNTEAFF; CDR3nt: TGCAGCGTTGATGTGAACACTGAAGCTTTCTTT
d_gene: TRBD2; abundance: NA; j_gene: TRBJ2-1; v_gene: TRBV7-9; CDR3aa: CASSFVGGGRNNEQFF; CDR3nt: TGTGCCAGCAGCTTTGTTGGCGGGGGTAGAAACAATGAGCAGTTCTTC
d_gene: NA; abundance: NA; j_gene: TRBJ1-2; v_gene: TRBV11-3; CDR3aa: CASSPPRPDYGYTF; CDR3nt: TGTGCCAGCAGCCCCCCCAGGCCGGACTATGGCTACACCTTC
d_gene: NA; abundance: NA; j_gene: TRBJ2-5; v_gene: TRBV5-1; CDR3aa: CASSRDLETQYF; CDR3nt: TGCGCCAGCAGCCGGGACTTAGAGACCCAGTACTTC
d_gene: NA; abundance: NA; j_gene: TRBJ1-4; v_gene: TRBV27; CDR3aa: CASSSIDSPAGEKLFF; CDR3nt: TGTGCCAGCAGTTCCATAGACTCTCCAGCGGGTGAAAAACTGTTTTTT
d_gene: NA; abundance: NA; j_gene: TRBJ1-5; v_gene: TRBV19; CDR3aa: CASREGPIFYSNQPQHF; CDR3nt: TGTGCCAGTCGCGAGGGACCAATTTTCTATAGCAATCAGCCCCAGCATTTT
d_gene: NA; abundance: once; j_gene: TRBJ2-7; v_gene: TRBV6-5; CDR3aa: CASSYSGRGYEQYF; CDR3nt: TGTGCCAGCAGTTACTCCGGCAGGGGTTACGAGCAGTACTTC
d_gene: TRBD1; abundance: NA; j_gene: TRBJ1-2; v_gene: TRBV12-5; CDR3aa: CASGLDRTGAAPNYGYTF; CDR3nt: TGTGCTAGTGGTTTGGATAGGACAGGGGCGGCCCCTAACTATGGCTACACCTTC
d_gene: TRBD1; abundance: NA; j_gene: TRBJ1-1; v_gene: TRBV25-1; CDR3aa: CASSAPDRGNTEAFF; CDR3nt: TGTGCCAGCAGTGCGCCGGACAGGGGAAACACTGAAGCTTTCTTT
d_gene: TRBD2; abundance: NA; j_gene: TRBJ2-2; v_gene: TRBV11-3; CDR3aa: CASSLNAGGDGELFF; CDR3nt: TGTGCCAGCAGCCTAAATGCGGGGGGCGACGGGGAGCTGTTTTTT